Described below is a single TCR beta chain sequence and its context. This sample is drawn from a study of blood T cell repertoires in COVID-19. For the study at large: Acute and convalescent COVID-19 specimens originated in the United States, Italy and Spain. Sources were T cells, B-cell-depleted T cells, or PBMCs; the material itself was cDNA or gDNA.

Original processing methods: Nucleated cell counts were estimated from reference gene primer amplification. The assay was immunoSEQ multiplex PCR, and TCRdb's table has in-frame clones only and misses some. For V, J and clone size, that table is used; D and trimming come from the DNA. The sample lists roughly 140,000 clones; around 89% were seen once. The germline V gene encodes CDR1 MNHEY and CDR2 SVGAGI. Trimming at V came to 5 bases and at J to 8 bases, leaving 5 bases not matched to a gene. The CDR3 consists of 14 residues. The TCR originated in a middle-aged woman with acute or convalescent COVID-19. This chain uses TRBV6-5 with TRBJ1-3; 11 bases agree with TRBD1. The sequenced sample was peripheral blood. CDR3 sequence: CASSRGQGAYTIYF. The CDR3 DNA follows: TGTGCCAGCAGTAGAGGACAGGGGGCTTACACCATATATTTT.